The 15 T cell receptor beta chains presented below share a single source sample, sequenced in a study of blood T cell repertoires in COVID-19. Assay: immunoSEQ multiplex PCR; the TCRdb copy retains only in-frame clones and omits some. The sample shows around 200,000 clones, 70% to 90% of them seen only once. Sequenced: peripheral blood. Receptors were obtained from a man younger than 45 with acute or convalescent COVID-19.

Only a few counts were recorded for this clone. The V and J genes are TRBV7-6 and TRBJ2-5; 7 nucleotides line up with TRBD1. The germline CDR1 and CDR2 sequences are SGHVS and FNYEAQ. V lost 5 bases and J lost 4; bases outside the gene matches: 4. The CDR3 length is 13 residues. CDR3 sequence: CASSVGDRETQYF. The CDR3 DNA reads TGTGCCAGCAGCGTAGGGGACAGAGAGACCCAGTACTTC.

The chain employs TRBV14 and TRBJ2-2, with D uncertain. The germline V gene encodes CDR1 SGHDN and CDR2 FVKESK. CDR3 length: 12 residues. V gave up 4 bases and J gave up 4 bases, with 4 bases separating them. CDR3 sequence reads: CASSRVTGELFF. In DNA form, the CDR3 reads TGTGCCAGCAGCCGAGTCACCGGGGAGCTGTTTTTT.

The rearrangement links TRBV30 to TRBJ1-3; weak D call: TRBD1 (5 bases). Germline V gene data show CDR1 as GTSNPN and CDR2 as SVGIG (reference sequence). Trimming pared 4 bases from V and 2 bases from J, leaving 18 bases between. CDR3 length: 16 amino acids. In nucleotides, the CDR3 is TGTGCCTGGACGATCGGGGGGTTAAGTACTGGAAACACCATATATTTT. It yields the protein CAWTIGGLSTGNTIYF.

V usage is TRBV30 and J usage is TRBJ1-1, with 8 bases aligning to TRBD1. The CDR3 sequence is 13 residues long. Germline CDR1 GTSNPN, CDR2 SVGIG (reference sequence). V shed 5 bases and J 2 bases; nucleotides not matched to a gene: 4. CDR3 sequence (DNA): TGTGCCTGGGTTGACAGGGGAAACACTGAAGCTTTCTTT. Translated, it gives CAWVDRGNTEAFF.

This chain connects TRBV27 to TRBJ2-1, with 9 positions matching TRBD1. Germline V CDR1 and CDR2: MNHEY, SMNVEV (reference sequence). The CDR3 contains 13 residues. J lost 13 bases, V lost 2 bases, and 6 bases had no gene match. The CDR3 region has the DNA TGTGCCAGCAGTTTAAAACGGACAGGGGATCAGTTCTTC. This translates into CASSLKRTGDQFF.

This sequence joins TRBV10-2 and TRBJ2-3; 7 bases line up with TRBD2. Germline CDR1 WSHSY, CDR2 SAAADI. CDR3 length: 16 amino acids. J gave up 4 bases and V 4 bases, and 11 bases lay outside the gene matches. CDR3 nucleotides: TGCGCCAGCAGTGGACGAATTGGGGGGGAATCAGATACGCAGTATTTT. It yields the protein CASSGRIGGESDTQYF.

The chain uses TRBV7-3 and TRBJ2-3, with 7 bases fitting TRBD2. The CDR3 is made up of 14 amino acids. With V trimmed by 5 bases and J by 1 base, 3 bases remained unmatched. Germline lookup yields CDR1 SGHTA and CDR2 FQGTGA. As DNA, the CDR3 is TGTGCCAGCAGCCATACTAGCGGCACAGATACGCAGTATTTT. The encoded protein is CASSHTSGTDTQYF.

The chain is built from TRBV19 and TRBJ2-1; D is ambiguous. Germline V gives CDR1 LNHDA, CDR2 SQIVND (reference sequence). The CDR3 consists of 15 residues. V was shortened by 5 bases and J by 3 bases, with 14 bases between the two germline ends. In nucleotides, the CDR3 is TGTGCCAGTAGTCCTTTGGCAGGTCTCTACAATGAGCAGTTCTTC. It is translated as CASSPLAGLYNEQFF.

J is TRBJ1-6 and V is TRBV18; 7 bases match TRBD1. The J segment lost 7 bases and the V segment lost 5 bases, leaving 8 bases of the junction unmatched. The CDR3 runs to 15 residues. The V gene's germline CDR1 is KGHSH and CDR2 LQKENI. CDR3 sequence: CASSGSGTANSPLHF. The CDR3, as DNA: TGTGCCAGCTCAGGTAGCGGGACAGCAAATTCACCCCTCCACTTT. The entire variable domain, with the rest obtained from reference TRBV18 and TRBJ1-6, is as follows: NAGVMQNPRHLVRRRGQEARLRCSPMKGHSHVYWYRQLPEEGLKFMVYLQKENIIDESGMPKERFSAEFPKEGPSILRIQQVVRGDSAAYFCASSGSGTANSPLHFGNGTRLTVT.

CDR3 in amino acids: CASAAQGSYNEQFF. CDR3 sequence (DNA): TGTGCCAGCGCCGCACAGGGCTCCTACAATGAGCAGTTCTTC. V is TRBV18 and J is TRBJ2-1; D is possibly TRBD1 (6 bases). This CDR3 contains 14 residues. Germline V gives CDR1 KGHSH, CDR2 LQKENI. Deletions cut 8 bases from V and 0 bases from J, with 11 bases between.

V usage is TRBV5-1 and J usage is TRBJ2-1; 12 bases match TRBD2. J was trimmed by 10 bases and V by 4 bases; bases with no gene match: 9. This CDR3 has 15 amino acids. Germline-derived CDR1 and CDR2 are SGHRS and YFSETQ. The CDR3, as DNA: TGCGCCAGCAGCCCAGGGACTAGCGGGCCTGGCGAGCAGTTCTTC. This gives the protein CASSPGTSGPGEQFF.

This rearrangement joins TRBV18 to TRBJ1-2; D is undetermined. Germline CDR1 KGHSH, CDR2 LQKENI. Trimming left V 2 bases short and J 1 base short, with 5 bases between. The CDR3 extends over 13 amino acids. This CDR3 reads CASSPSSNYGYTF. The CDR3 DNA reads TGTGCCAGCTCACCAAGTAGTAACTATGGCTACACCTTC.

The V and J genes are TRBV5-1 and TRBJ1-2, with D possibly TRBD1 on 5 matching bases. Trimming removed 2 bases at V and 8 bases at J, with 10 bases between. Germline V gives CDR1 SGHRS, CDR2 YFSETQ. The length of the CDR3 is 12 residues. CDR3 nucleotides: TGCGCCAGCAGCTTTCGGGAGGGGGGCTACACCTTC. It codes for CASSFREGGYTF.

J is TRBJ1-5 and V is TRBV30; 11 bases map to TRBD1. Unmatched junction bases numbered 3, after V lost 8 bases and J lost 0 bases. The germline CDR1 and CDR2 sequences are GTSNPN and SVGIG (reference sequence). The CDR3 is 14 residues long. The CDR3 DNA is TGTGCCCCGGGACAGGGGGATAGCAATCAGCCCCAGCATTTT. As protein: CAPGQGDSNQPQHF. The full variable domain, rest sourced from reference TRBV30 and TRBJ1-5, is SQTIHQWPATLVQPVGSPLSLECTVEGTSNPNLYWYRQAAGRGLQLLFYSVGIGQISSEVPQNLSASRPQDRQFILSSKKLLLSDSGFYLCAPGQGDSNQPQHFGDGTRLSIL.

J is TRBJ2-7 and V is TRBV4-2; possible D gene TRBD1, 6 bases. Germline V gives CDR1 LGHNA, CDR2 YNFKEQ. V was trimmed by 1 base and J by 4 bases, leaving 17 bases between them. CDR3 length: 16 amino acids. This CDR3 reads CASSQASLRGQYEQYF. The CDR3 nucleotides are TGTGCCAGCAGCCAAGCCTCCCTTCGGGGACAATACGAGCAGTACTTC.